This T cell receptor beta chain came from a study of CD8+ T cells in alopecia areata. Overall study: Using the percentage of affected scalp area, treated patients' severity was scored.

This clone has only one observation. cDNA serving as the sequencing template came from extracted, reverse transcribed RNA. Profiled with immunoSEQ multiplex PCR; TCRdb holds only in-frame clones, not every one. This sample has around 190,000 clones, with under 70% found just once. The treatment denotes: oral pan-JAK inhibitor, 5-10 mg twice daily. This CDR3 has 13 residues. The germline V gene encodes CDR1 GTSNPN and CDR2 SVGIG (reference sequence). V was cut by 5 bases and J by 11 bases, with 21 bases left in between. The J gene is TRBJ1-1, the V gene TRBV30; perhaps TRBD1 as D (6 bases). This TCR was recovered from a human donor with alopecia areata. Sequences were derived from CD4+ T cells sorted from blood, sampled at week 4, from a patient treated with tofacitinib. CDR3 loop: CAWDATGGATAFF. In nucleotides, the CDR3 is TGTGCCTGGGACGCCACGGGGGGGGCGACGGCTTTCTTT.